This T cell receptor beta chain originates from a study of CD8 T cells in Susac syndrome. Study in general: At the time of blood draw, patients with Susac syndrome were therapy-naive, receiving corticosteroids, or receiving intravenous immunoglobulin alone. Study-wide findings and caveats: The CD4+ T cell repertoires, which came from Susac syndrome patients, showed no sign of clonal expansion.

CDR3 size: 15 residues. The germline V gene encodes CDR1 MNHNS and CDR2 SASEGT. V was clipped by 7 bases and J by 7 bases; unmatched bases: 15. For this clonotype: No antigen is known for it.

The RNA input was about 0.5 to 1 ug, and it was reverse transcribed with random hexamers. MiXCR, applied by TCRdb to the immunoSEQ multiplex PCR reads, yields one record per CDR3 protein. In the table there are about 150,000 distinct CDR3 sequences, about 95% of which are singletons. The sequenced target, TCR beta, came from blood CD8+ and CD4+ T cells. TEMRA cells underwent FACS enrichment and CD8+ and CD4+ T cells underwent negative isolation. The rearrangement links TRBV6-1 to TRBJ2-7; 8 bases are shared with TRBD1. The sequencing sample was made of CD4+ T cells from PBMCs. The TCR originated in a human donor with Susac syndrome. The CDR3 DNA is TGTGCCAGCAAGGACCGTATCCAGGGGGCCTTGGAGCAGTACTTC. Translated: CASKDRIQGALEQYF.